In its sample, the clone carrying this T cell receptor beta chain was seen a few times. Trimming stripped 1 base from V and 5 bases from J, with 14 bases between. This CDR3 region has 15 residues. CDR1 and CDR2 from the germline V gene are LNHDA and SQIVND (reference sequence). Sequencing used immunoSEQ multiplex PCR; TCRdb keeps in-frame clones, though not all of them. The data show about half a million clones, 80% to 90% seen once. This entry is derived from a study of blood T cell repertoires in COVID-19. Study details: The United States, Italy and Spain were the sources of the acute and convalescent COVID-19 samples. T cells, B-cell-depleted T cells, or PBMCs provided the cDNA or gDNA that served as material.

This receptor was identified in a human donor in a cohort sampled during active COVID-19. The specimen sequenced was peripheral blood. The gene calls are TRBV19 and TRBJ2-5; a possible D gene is TRBD2 (6 bases). This CDR3 is CASSIGRGLAETQYF. The CDR3 DNA follows: TGTGCCAGTAGTATAGGTAGGGGACTGGCGGAGACCCAGTACTTC.